The T cell receptor beta chain described here comes from a study of blood T cell repertoires in COVID-19. The data were produced by immunoSEQ multiplex PCR, yet TCRdb's version contains in-frame clones alone and is incomplete. This table has about 250,000 clones, around four fifths appearing once. Trimming stripped 2 bases from V and 0 bases from J, with 7 bases between. This CDR3 spans 14 amino acids. CDR1 and CDR2 from the germline V gene are SGHTA and FQGTGA. The receptor was isolated from a man aged 40-50 years with acute or convalescent COVID-19. The sequenced material came from peripheral blood. The V and J genes are TRBV7-3 and TRBJ1-1; D might be TRBD1 (5 bases). Written as DNA, the CDR3 is TGTGCCAGCAGCTTAGGGGGGTTGAACACTGAAGCTTTCTTT. This sequence encodes CASSLGGLNTEAFF. The full variable domain, completed using reference TRBV7-3 and TRBJ1-1, is GAGVSQTPSNKVTEKGKYVELRCDPISGHTALYWYRQSLGQGPEFLIYFQGTGAADDSGLPNDRFFAVRPEGSVSTLKIQRTERGDSAVYLCASSLGGLNTEAFFGQGTRLTVV.